These 27 T cell receptor beta chains were sequenced from one sample in a study of cytomegalovirus exposure and HLA in healthy donors. Primers included in the PCR were 60 Vbeta and 13 Jbeta primers. The repertoire was sequenced with immunoSEQ multiplex PCR; TCRdb's copy has only in-frame clones and lacks some. The table has fewer than 150,000 clones, nearly 80% seen once. The sequencing input was PBMCs. The receptors were sampled from a male donor in good health and CMV-seronegative.

V usage is TRBV7-9 and J usage is TRBJ2-7, with TRBD2 matching 12 bases. Germline CDR1 reads SEHNR; CDR2 reads FQNEAQ (reference sequence). This CDR3 region has 16 residues. V lost 5 bases and J lost 2; bases outside the gene matches: 7. CDR3 residues: CASSRRRTSGTYEQYF. The DNA of the CDR3 is TGTGCCAGCAGCCGGAGACGGACTAGCGGGACCTACGAGCAGTACTTC.

The V call is TRBV21-1, the J call TRBJ2-5; TRBD2, the table's D call, lacks a check against the DNA. TRBV21-1 is recorded as a pseudogene. This CDR3 has 17 residues. The CDR3 reads CASSRTFGAGGQETQYF. The CDR3 DNA is TGTGCCAGCAGCCGAACATTTGGGGCGGGGGGTCAAGAGACCCAGTACTTC.

The gene calls are TRBV28 and TRBJ1-5; 7 bases fit TRBD1. The length of the CDR3 is 12 residues. The germline gives CDR1 MDHEN, CDR2 SYDVKM. V shed 8 bases and J 5 bases; nucleotides not matched to a gene: 3. The CDR3 DNA follows: TGTGCCAGCGACAGGGAAGATCAGCCCCAGCATTTT. Encoded protein: CASDREDQPQHF.

V gene TRBV19 combines with J gene TRBJ1-4; D unclear. The V end was cut by 6 bases, the J end by 5 bases, with 10 bases between. The CDR3 extends over 13 amino acids. CDR1 and CDR2 from the germline V gene are LNHDA and SQIVND (reference sequence). DNA of the CDR3: TGTGCCAGTAGACAGCCACCGAATGAAAAACTGTTTTTT. Amino acid sequence: CASRQPPNEKLFF.

The chain links TRBV5-1 to TRBJ2-7, with 8 bases aligning to TRBD2. Germline lookup yields CDR1 SGHRS and CDR2 YFSETQ. The CDR3 is 13 residues long. Trimming cost V 5 bases and J 4 bases; bases outside gene matches: 5. The CDR3 region has the DNA TGCGCCAGCAGAAGCGGGGGAACGTACGAGCAGTACTTC. As protein: CASRSGGTYEQYF.

Remarks on this clone: The identical CDR3 is also encoded by other nucleotide sequences in the sample. The rearrangement links TRBV5-1 to TRBJ1-1; 11 nucleotides match TRBD1. CDR3 length: 15 residues. Germline V gene data show CDR1 as SGHRS and CDR2 as YFSETQ. Unmatched junction bases numbered 10, after V lost 0 bases and J lost 12 bases. The CDR3 DNA reads as TGCGCCAGCAGCTTGGCCCCTGGACAGGGGGCTGAGTCTTTCTTT. Encoded protein: CASSLAPGQGAESFF.

The chain has TRBV13 and TRBJ2-1; TRBD1 matches 7 bases. V was pared by 5 bases and J by 9 bases, with 13 bases of the junction left unmatched. The CDR3 covers 15 residues. Germline V gene lookup returns CDR1 PRHDT and CDR2 FYEKMQ (reference sequence). The CDR3 reads CASSPDRAAMGEQFF. CDR3 nucleotides: TGTGCCAGCAGCCCCGACAGGGCCGCGATGGGTGAGCAGTTCTTC.

This clone was counted between two and nine times. The chain uses TRBV19 and TRBJ2-1, with 7 positions matching TRBD1. Germline V gene lookup returns CDR1 LNHDA and CDR2 SQIVND (reference sequence). The CDR3 is 13 residues long. V shed 4 bases, J shed 9 bases, and the junction held 6 bases outside the gene matches. As DNA, the CDR3 is TGTGCCAGTAGTACTCGGGACAGTCGTGAGCAGTTCTTC. Its protein is CASSTRDSREQFF.

This clone was detected a few times. The chain couples TRBV11-2 to TRBJ2-7; 13 bases line up with TRBD2. The junction had 4 bases not matched to a gene; V was cut back by 1 base and J by 4 bases. CDR1 SGHAT and CDR2 FQNNGV come from the germline V gene. The CDR3 sequence is 16 residues long. CDR3 protein: CASSLGRTSGGYEQYF. In DNA form, the CDR3 reads TGTGCCAGCAGCTTAGGCCGGACTAGCGGGGGTTACGAGCAGTACTTC. The whole variable domain, filled in from reference TRBV11-2 and TRBJ2-7, reads EAGVAQSPRYKIIEKRQSVAFWCNPISGHATLYWYQQILGQGPKLLIQFQNNGVVDDSQLPKDRFSAERLKGVDSTLKIQPAKLEDSAVYLCASSLGRTSGGYEQYFGPGTRLTVT.

This clone has only a few counts. The V and J genes are TRBV7-9 and TRBJ2-6; 7 bases are a match to TRBD1. The CDR3 totals 17 residues. Per the germline V gene, CDR1 is SEHNR and CDR2 is FQNEAQ (reference sequence). V dropped 6 bases and J dropped 0; count of bases not matched to a gene: 8. The CDR3 protein is CASRYGTAHSGANVLTF. The CDR3 DNA is TGTGCCAGCAGATACGGGACAGCCCACTCTGGGGCCAACGTCCTGACTTTC.

This clone has a handful of counts. V usage is TRBV11-2 and J usage is TRBJ1-2; the match to TRBD1 covers 7 bases. The CDR3 consists of 13 residues. CDR1 is SGHAT and CDR2 is FQNNGV in the germline V gene. J was trimmed by 6 bases and V by 1 base; bases with no gene match: 2. The CDR3 protein is CASSLVGTDGYTF. The CDR3 region has the DNA TGTGCCAGCAGCTTAGTAGGGACAGATGGCTACACCTTC.

The V gene is TRBV30, the J gene TRBJ2-3; 7 bases align to TRBD1. Germline assignment: CDR1 GTSNPN and CDR2 SVGIG (reference sequence). V trimming: 5 bases; J trimming: 2 bases; junction bases outside the gene matches: 10. The CDR3 is made up of 15 amino acids. CDR3 sequence: CAWEEVGGPTDTQYF. The CDR3 DNA is TGTGCCTGGGAAGAAGTAGGGGGCCCCACAGATACGCAGTATTTT.

The chain carries TRBV18 and TRBJ2-3, with 10 bases matching TRBD2. CDR1 is KGHSH, CDR2 LQKENI, per germline. V shed 6 bases, J shed 4 bases, and the junction held 10 bases outside the gene matches. This CDR3 is built from 16 residues. The CDR3, as DNA: TGTGCCAGCTCCCCAAGCCAGCGGGGGGGCCCAGATACGCAGTATTTT. The encoded protein is CASSPSQRGGPDTQYF.

Turning to this clone: Its ends do not fully match the called genes, so a read error is possible. This chain joins TRBV5-4 and TRBJ2-7; a weak D match, TRBD1 (6 bases). The CDR3 consists of 14 residues. CDR1 and CDR2 from the germline V gene are SGHNT and YYREEE (reference sequence). For the CDR3, the DNA is TGTGCCAGCAGCTTGGCCGGGGTACAGGGCGAGCAGCACTTC. This sequence encodes CASSLAGVQGEQHF. The full variable domain, its missing parts supplied by reference TRBV5-4 and TRBJ2-7, is ETGVTQSPTHLIKTRGQQVTLRCSSQSGHNTVSWYQQALGQGPQFIFQYYREEENGRGNFPPRFSGLQFPNYSSELNVNALELDDSALYLCASSLAGVQGEQHFGPGTRLTVT.

V is TRBV13 and J is TRBJ1-2, with D perhaps matching TRBD1 (5 bases). This CDR3 has 14 residues. Looked up from germline, CDR1 is PRHDT and CDR2 is FYEKMQ (reference sequence). Trimming cost V 3 bases and J 1 base, with 9 bases left between them. The CDR3: CASSFLGGNYGYTF. DNA of the CDR3: TGTGCCAGCAGCTTCCTCGGGGGTAACTATGGCTACACCTTC.

This chain links TRBV29-1 with TRBJ2-2; the D is unclear. Trimming took off 3 bases at V and 4 bases at J, with 9 bases between the two ends. The CDR3 extends over 13 amino acids. CDR1 and CDR2 (germline): SQVTM, ANQGSEA. The CDR3 DNA follows: TGCAGCGTTGACCCCTACGGCACCGGGGAGCTGTTTTTT. It is translated as CSVDPYGTGELFF.

The chain combines TRBV7-9 with TRBJ2-7; TRBD2 might be the D (6 bases). Between the trimmed V and J ends, which lost 4 bases and 2 bases, there was a span of 9 bases. The CDR3 length is 13 residues. Germline CDR1 SEHNR, CDR2 FQNEAQ (reference sequence). This CDR3 is CASSYSGTYEQYF. Written as DNA, the CDR3 is TGTGCCAGCAGCTATAGCGGCACCTACGAGCAGTACTTC.

The chain recombines TRBV7-2 with TRBJ2-7; TRBD2 is a possible D gene (7 bases). Trimming took 3 bases from V and 2 from J, leaving 11 bases between them. Germline V gene data show CDR1 as SGHTA and CDR2 as FQGNSA. This CDR3 has 14 amino acids. The CDR3 DNA sequence: TGTGCCAGCAGCTTTAGGGAGGGGGCCTACGAGCAGTACTTC. As protein: CASSFREGAYEQYF.

The chain joins TRBV5-6 to TRBJ2-2, with D possibly being TRBD1 (5 bases). Germline V gene lookup returns CDR1 SGHDT and CDR2 YYEEEE. Trimming took off 4 bases at V and 3 bases at J, with 10 bases between the two ends. The CDR3 contains 14 residues. The CDR3 bases are TGTGCCAGCAGCCTACCGACAGACACCGGGGAGCTGTTTTTT. Translating gives CASSLPTDTGELFF.

This clone was observed a few times. In DNA form, the CDR3 reads TGTGCCAGCAGCCCTACCGGGAACCCGGAAAAACTGTTTTTT. Encoded protein: CASSPTGNPEKLFF. The rearrangement links TRBV6-5 to TRBJ1-4; D gene unclear. Deletions cut 6 bases from V and 8 bases from J, with 16 bases between. The CDR3 loop spans 14 amino acids. Germline CDR1 and CDR2: MNHEY and SVGAGI.

This chain joins TRBV27 and TRBJ1-1; 9 nucleotides line up with TRBD1. CDR1 and CDR2 (germline): MNHEY, SMNVEV (reference sequence). V trimming: 6 bases; J trimming: 4 bases; junction bases outside the gene matches: 6. There are 14 residues in the CDR3. The CDR3 loop reads CASSSTGGRTEAFF. CDR3 in DNA: TGTGCCAGCAGCTCGACAGGGGGTCGCACTGAAGCTTTCTTT.

This chain joins TRBV6-5 and TRBJ1-5; possibly TRBD1 for D (5 bases). V lost 5 bases to trimming and J lost 0 bases, with 11 bases between them. Germline lookup yields CDR1 MNHEY and CDR2 SVGAGI. The CDR3 extends over 15 amino acids. The CDR3 reads CASSHGGVSNQPQHF. The CDR3 DNA reads as TGTGCCAGCAGTCACGGAGGGGTTAGCAATCAGCCCCAGCATTTT.

The rearrangement uses TRBV28 and TRBJ2-3, with TRBD2 matching 11 bases. With 8 bases clipped from V and 4 bases from J, the junction kept 5 bases outside the gene matches. Germline V gene sequence: CDR1 MDHEN, CDR2 SYDVKM. This CDR3 is built from 14 residues. CDR3 loop: CASFSGGAADTQYF. The CDR3 DNA is TGTGCCAGCTTTAGCGGGGGGGCCGCAGATACGCAGTATTTT.

The V gene is TRBV27, the J gene TRBJ2-2; 9 bases are shared with TRBD2. Germline lookup yields CDR1 MNHEY and CDR2 SMNVEV (reference sequence). J gave up 7 bases and V 6 bases, and 9 bases lay outside the gene matches. CDR3 length: 15 residues. CDR3 sequence reads: CASRAGGPGGGELFF. DNA for the CDR3: TGTGCCAGCAGGGCGGGGGGGCCAGGTGGCGGGGAGCTGTTTTTT.

Written as DNA, the CDR3 is TGTGCCAGCAGCCGCGGGGGAAGCGGGGGCCACCAAGAGACCCAGTACTTC. It translates to CASSRGGSGGHQETQYF. The J gene is TRBJ2-5, the V gene TRBV9; 8 bases fit TRBD2. With 4 bases clipped from V and 0 bases from J, the junction kept 11 bases outside the gene matches. Germline CDR1 is SGDLS and CDR2 is YYNGEE. The length of the CDR3 is 17 residues.

This clone was detected only once. CDR3 nucleotide sequence: TGTGCCAGCTCACCCCCCCGACCGGGGAACACTGAAGCTTTCTTT. Amino acids: CASSPPRPGNTEAFF. This chain joins TRBV18 and TRBJ1-1; D not certain. Germline assignment: CDR1 KGHSH and CDR2 LQKENI. This CDR3 has 15 residues. V lost 3 bases and J 1 base, leaving 12 bases between the germline ends. Based on the CDR3 plus reference TRBV18 and TRBJ1-1, the full variable domain is NAGVMQNPRHLVRRRGQEARLRCSPMKGHSHVYWYRQLPEEGLKFMVYLQKENIIDESGMPKERFSAEFPKEGPSILRIQQVVRGDSAAYFCASSPPRPGNTEAFFGQGTRLTVV.

The sample holds one count of this clone. V and J are TRBV4-3 and TRBJ1-1; D unresolved. Germline assignment: CDR1 LGHNA and CDR2 YSLEER. Trimming cost V 1 base and J 4 bases, with 10 bases left between them. There are 14 residues in the CDR3. CDR3: CASSQGRVPTEAFF. Written as DNA, the CDR3 is TGCGCCAGCAGCCAAGGGAGGGTACCCACTGAAGCTTTCTTT.